The clone carrying this T cell receptor (beta chain) turned up a few times. Its antigen is unidentified. This specimen belongs to a study of regulatory T cells in long-lasting Graves disease. Study-level points and caveats: Segments TRBV28, TRBJ1-2 and TRBJ2-5 showed preferential usage in persistent disease.

Time point defined: newly diagnosed GD, antithyroid drugs for less than 3 months. Scientists built the TCR library using RNA that was extracted from PBMCs. Arm-PCR of CDR3 regions and iRepertoire HTBI primers were the basis on which TCR beta libraries were built. TCRdb itself ran the multiplex PCR reads through MiXCR, one entry per CDR3 protein. The sample contains over 300,000 distinct CDR3 sequences, roughly a sixth of which appear only once. V was clipped by 8 bases and J by 0 bases, with 11 bases between them. The CDR3 consists of 14 residues. Germline V CDR1 and CDR2: MNHEY, SVGEGT. The source of this sequence is a female donor with Graves disease. V is TRBV6-2 or TRBV6-3 and J is TRBJ2-1; possibly TRBD1 for D (5 bases). The sample here was peripheral blood mononuclear cells (PBMCs), taken at new diagnosis, from a patient treated with antithyroid drugs. The CDR3 is CASVDSSSYNEQFF. The CDR3 DNA is TGTGCCAGCGTTGACAGTTCCTCCTACAATGAGCAGTTCTTC.